The rows below give T cell receptor beta chains drawn from one sample of a study of identifying expanded T cells in peripheral blood. Measured with immunoSEQ multiplex PCR; TCRdb has only the in-frame clones, and not every one. The data show 100,000 or so clones, about 90% seen once. Specimen: blood. These receptors were obtained from a person aged 18 to 70 in good health. The CDR3 runs from the conserved cysteine through the conserved F or W. A D gene is named only where the DNA matches it firmly. The size field is filled for only some rows; it gives once, few, many or a size class.

V gene: TRBV7-8; D gene: NA; J gene: TRBJ1-5; clone size: NA; CDR3 DNA: TGTGCCACGGGGGGAAATTACAATCAGCCCCAGCATTTT; CDR3 protein: CATGGNYNQPQHF
V gene: TRBV6-6; D gene: NA; J gene: TRBJ1-1; clone size: NA; CDR3 DNA: TGTGCCAGCAGGGGCGGAAACACTGAAGCTTTCTTT; CDR3 protein: CASRGGNTEAFF
V gene: TRBV14; D gene: NA; J gene: TRBJ1-1; clone size: NA; CDR3 DNA: TGTGCCAGCAGCCTTATGTCAGTGATGAACACTGAAGCTTTCTTT; CDR3 protein: CASSLMSVMNTEAFF
V gene: TRBV14; D gene: TRBD1; J gene: TRBJ1-1; clone size: NA; CDR3 DNA: TGTGCCAGCAACAGGGGGCGAGGGGCTGAAGCTTTCTTT; CDR3 protein: CASNRGRGAEAFF
V gene: TRBV2; D gene: NA; J gene: TRBJ2-7; clone size: NA; CDR3 DNA: TGTGCCAGCAGTGTCGAACTGCTGCCGCTCCACCAGTACTTC; CDR3 protein: CASSVELLPLHQYF
V gene: TRBV5-8; D gene: NA; J gene: TRBJ2-6; clone size: NA; CDR3 DNA: TGTGCCAGCAGCTTGCCACCGAATCGGGCCAACGTCCTGACTTTC; CDR3 protein: CASSLPPNRANVLTF
V gene: TRBV11-2; D gene: NA; J gene: TRBJ2-5; clone size: NA; CDR3 DNA: TGTGCCAGCAGCTTAGAATGGACGGACCAAGAGACCCAGTACTTC; CDR3 protein: CASSLEWTDQETQYF
V gene: TRBV6-6; D gene: NA; J gene: TRBJ1-2; clone size: few; CDR3 DNA: TGTGCCAGCAGTTACGACACTTTTAACTATGGCTACACCTTC; CDR3 protein: CASSYDTFNYGYTF
V gene: TRBV4-2; D gene: TRBD1; J gene: TRBJ1-2; clone size: NA; CDR3 DNA: TGTGCCAGCAGCCAAGATTCTATAGGTTCGGGACAGACTCAGGAAACTGGCTACACCTTC; CDR3 protein: CASSQDSIGSGQTQETGYTF
V gene: TRBV7-9; D gene: NA; J gene: TRBJ1-5; clone size: NA; CDR3 DNA: TGTGCCAGCAGCTCCGTAGGTCCTCTTGGAGATCAGCCCCAGCATTTT; CDR3 protein: CASSSVGPLGDQPQHF
V gene: TRBV6-1; D gene: NA; J gene: TRBJ1-4; clone size: NA; CDR3 DNA: TGTGCCAGCGCAGGACATTTGACAACTAATGAAAAACTGTTTTTT; CDR3 protein: CASAGHLTTNEKLFF
V gene: TRBV18; D gene: NA; J gene: TRBJ2-1; clone size: NA; CDR3 DNA: TGTGCCAGCTCACCTTCACGGAGCTCCTACAATGAGCAGTTCTTC; CDR3 protein: CASSPSRSSYNEQFF
V gene: TRBV19; D gene: NA; J gene: TRBJ1-5; clone size: few; CDR3 DNA: TGTGCCAGTAGTAAATTAGGACAGAATCAGCCCCAGCATTTT; CDR3 protein: CASSKLGQNQPQHF
V gene: TRBV5-1; D gene: NA; J gene: TRBJ2-3; clone size: NA; CDR3 DNA: TGCGCCAGCAGCTTGGAAGACCGTCCTAGCACAGATACGCAGTATTTT; CDR3 protein: CASSLEDRPSTDTQYF
V gene: TRBV7-2; D gene: TRBD1; J gene: TRBJ1-4; clone size: NA; CDR3 DNA: TGTGCCAGCAGCCCGACAGGGGCGGCAACTAATGAAAAACTGTTTTTT; CDR3 protein: CASSPTGAATNEKLFF
V gene: TRBV5-1; D gene: NA; J gene: TRBJ2-7; clone size: NA; CDR3 DNA: TGCGCCAGCAGCTTGGGTAGTGGCTACGAGCAGTACTTC; CDR3 protein: CASSLGSGYEQYF
V gene: TRBV6-4; D gene: NA; J gene: TRBJ1-5; clone size: NA; CDR3 DNA: TGTGCCAGCAGTGATCTAGAAGCGGGGCGGGCTGGTCTTCAGCCCCAGCATTTT; CDR3 protein: CASSDLEAGRAGLQPQHF
V gene: TRBV2; D gene: NA; J gene: TRBJ1-1; clone size: NA; CDR3 DNA: TGTGCCAGCAGTGGACAGGCGAACACTGAAGCTTTCTTT; CDR3 protein: CASSGQANTEAFF
V gene: TRBV9; D gene: TRBD2; J gene: TRBJ2-7; clone size: NA; CDR3 DNA: TGTGCCAGCAGCGCGGACTGGGGGGGCTCCTACGAGCAGTACTTC; CDR3 protein: CASSADWGGSYEQYF
V gene: TRBV2; D gene: TRBD1; J gene: TRBJ1-1; clone size: NA; CDR3 DNA: TGTGCCAGCAGAGGACAGGGGGCCACTGAAGCTTTCTTT; CDR3 protein: CASRGQGATEAFF
V gene: TRBV27; D gene: NA; J gene: TRBJ2-7; clone size: NA; CDR3 DNA: TGTGCCAGCAGTTTAGCTGAACCCTACGAGCAGTACTTC; CDR3 protein: CASSLAEPYEQYF
V gene: TRBV9; D gene: TRBD2; J gene: TRBJ2-1; clone size: once; CDR3 DNA: TGTGCCAGCAGCCCCCGGGTAGCGGGGGGCCTCAATGAGCAGTTCTTC; CDR3 protein: CASSPRVAGGLNEQFF
V gene: TRBV28; D gene: NA; J gene: TRBJ2-5; clone size: once; CDR3 DNA: TGTGCCAGCAGTTTCAGGGAGACCCAGTACTTC; CDR3 protein: CASSFRETQYF
V gene: TRBV5-1; D gene: TRBD1; J gene: TRBJ2-5; clone size: NA; CDR3 DNA: TGCGCCAGCAGCTGGACAGGGGGGATTGTGGAGACCCAGTACTTC; CDR3 protein: CASSWTGGIVETQYF
V gene: TRBV7-2; D gene: NA; J gene: TRBJ1-2; clone size: NA; CDR3 DNA: TGTGCCAGCAGTCCTATATCCCCAGGGACTAACTATGGCTACACCTTC; CDR3 protein: CASSPISPGTNYGYTF
V gene: TRBV6-1; D gene: NA; J gene: TRBJ1-4; clone size: NA; CDR3 DNA: TGTGCCACCAAAGAGCCAGGGACGGAGAATGAAAAACTGTTTTTT; CDR3 protein: CATKEPGTENEKLFF
V gene: TRBV4-1; D gene: TRBD1; J gene: TRBJ2-4; clone size: NA; CDR3 DNA: TGCGCCAGCAGCCAAGACGGAAAAGGACAGGGTCGAAACATTCAGTACTTC; CDR3 protein: CASSQDGKGQGRNIQYF
V gene: TRBV19; D gene: TRBD1; J gene: TRBJ2-7; clone size: NA; CDR3 DNA: TGTGCCAGTAGTCACGACAGGGGGCCCTACGAGCAGTACTTC; CDR3 protein: CASSHDRGPYEQYF
V gene: TRBV9; D gene: TRBD2; J gene: TRBJ2-3; clone size: few; CDR3 DNA: TGTGCCAGCAGCGTAGGAACTAGCGGGAGCGCAGATACGCAGTATTTT; CDR3 protein: CASSVGTSGSADTQYF
V gene: TRBV6-5; D gene: NA; J gene: TRBJ1-1; clone size: once; CDR3 DNA: TGTGCCAGCAGTCGAGATGGGGGGATGAACACTGAAGCTTTCTTT; CDR3 protein: CASSRDGGMNTEAFF
V gene: TRBV4-1; D gene: NA; J gene: TRBJ2-7; clone size: few; CDR3 DNA: TGCGCCAGCAGCCTTCGAGAGTCGTCGACCTACGAGCAGTACTTC; CDR3 protein: CASSLRESSTYEQYF
V gene: TRBV9; D gene: TRBD2; J gene: TRBJ2-7; clone size: NA; CDR3 DNA: TGTGCCAGCAGCGTAGAGCGTCTAGCGGGAGAAGTCTACGAGCAGTACTTC; CDR3 protein: CASSVERLAGEVYEQYF
V gene: TRBV7-9; D gene: TRBD1; J gene: TRBJ1-1; clone size: NA; CDR3 DNA: TGTGCCAGCAGCTCCAGGGGGGGCGGAGGCACTGAAGCTTTCTTT; CDR3 protein: CASSSRGGGGTEAFF
V gene: TRBV19; D gene: TRBD1; J gene: TRBJ1-6; clone size: NA; CDR3 DNA: TGTGCCAGTAGTCAAGAACAGGGGGCGCATTCACCCCTCCACTTT; CDR3 protein: CASSQEQGAHSPLHF
V gene: TRBV2; D gene: TRBD2; J gene: TRBJ2-7; clone size: NA; CDR3 DNA: TGTGCCAGCAAATTAGCGGGACCTACGATGGAGCAGTACTTC; CDR3 protein: CASKLAGPTMEQYF
V gene: TRBV6-5; D gene: NA; J gene: TRBJ1-2; clone size: NA; CDR3 DNA: TGTGCCAGCAGCCTCCCAGGGACTAACTATGGCTACACCTTC; CDR3 protein: CASSLPGTNYGYTF
V gene: TRBV29-1; D gene: NA; J gene: TRBJ2-3; clone size: NA; CDR3 DNA: TGCAGCGTTCGCGGGGAGACAGATACGCAGTATTTT; CDR3 protein: CSVRGETDTQYF
V gene: TRBV5-4; D gene: TRBD2; J gene: TRBJ2-2; clone size: NA; CDR3 DNA: TGTGCCAGCAGCTCCGGGACTAGCAGCAGCACCGGGGAGCTGTTTTTT; CDR3 protein: CASSSGTSSSTGELFF
V gene: TRBV2; D gene: NA; J gene: TRBJ1-3; clone size: few; CDR3 DNA: TGTGCCAGCAGTCACGGACTCCTAGTTCACTCTGGAAACACCATATATTTT; CDR3 protein: CASSHGLLVHSGNTIYF
V gene: TRBV19; D gene: TRBD2; J gene: TRBJ2-7; clone size: NA; CDR3 DNA: TGTGCCAGTAGAACTAGCGGGTCATCCTACGAGCAGTACTTC; CDR3 protein: CASRTSGSSYEQYF
V gene: TRBV10-2; D gene: NA; J gene: TRBJ2-2; clone size: NA; CDR3 DNA: TGCGCCAGCAGAGATGAATCCGGGCCCTTGGCCGGGGAGCTGTTTTTT; CDR3 protein: CASRDESGPLAGELFF
V gene: TRBV5-8; D gene: NA; J gene: TRBJ1-1; clone size: few; CDR3 DNA: TGTGCCAGCAGCCCTTCGTTTGCCAGGGAAACTGAAGCTTTCTTT; CDR3 protein: CASSPSFARETEAFF
V gene: TRBV6-1; D gene: TRBD1; J gene: TRBJ1-5; clone size: NA; CDR3 DNA: TGTGCCAGCAGTGCTATACAGGGGGTGGGGGAGCAGCCCCAGCATTTT; CDR3 protein: CASSAIQGVGEQPQHF
V gene: TRBV7-2; D gene: NA; J gene: TRBJ2-3; clone size: few; CDR3 DNA: TGTGCCAGCAGAACCGGGACGTTAAGCACAGATACGCAGTATTTT; CDR3 protein: CASRTGTLSTDTQYF
V gene: TRBV27; D gene: NA; J gene: TRBJ2-1; clone size: NA; CDR3 DNA: TGTGCCAGCAGTTCCCCCCCGAGCTCCTACAATGAGCAGTTCTTC; CDR3 protein: CASSSPPSSYNEQFF
V gene: TRBV19; D gene: NA; J gene: TRBJ1-1; clone size: medium-sized; CDR3 DNA: TGTGCCACGACTGACAAATTGAACACTGAAGCTTTCTTT; CDR3 protein: CATTDKLNTEAFF